The present T cell receptor beta chain was sequenced within a study of blood T cells in healthy people across ages. Study-wide points: Diversity was estimated from one million T cells, and these estimates were considered underestimates. Aged donors had fewer naive CD4+ cells and lower diversity than long-lived donors.

Germline V gene lookup returns CDR1 SGHAT and CDR2 FQDESV (reference sequence). This CDR3 is 15 amino acids long. V shed 3 bases and J shed 6 bases, with 15 bases lying between them. For this clonotype: Its antigen is unidentified.

Alongside a J-beta primer mix, a sample-barcoded 5' primer served in a second PCR lasting about 7 to 12 cycles. Every molecule of cDNA carried a tag from a template-switch adaptor with 12 random nucleotides. TCRdb reanalysed the 5' RACE reads using MiXCR and keeps one entry per CDR3 protein. The top ten hold approximately 40% of the sample, which has over 700,000 distinct CDR3 sequences, about 55% seen once. Each of the donors had roughly 10 milliliters of peripheral blood drawn into EDTA-treated Vacutainer tubes. This sequence joins TRBV11-1 and TRBJ2-1; either TRBD1 or TRBD2 may fit D (5 bases each). The receptor was isolated from a man aged 80 or over in good health. The sequenced sample was blood. CDR3 protein: CASSLRVGVRNEQFF. CDR3 bases: TGTGCCAGCAGCTTGAGGGTAGGGGTCCGCAATGAGCAGTTCTTC.